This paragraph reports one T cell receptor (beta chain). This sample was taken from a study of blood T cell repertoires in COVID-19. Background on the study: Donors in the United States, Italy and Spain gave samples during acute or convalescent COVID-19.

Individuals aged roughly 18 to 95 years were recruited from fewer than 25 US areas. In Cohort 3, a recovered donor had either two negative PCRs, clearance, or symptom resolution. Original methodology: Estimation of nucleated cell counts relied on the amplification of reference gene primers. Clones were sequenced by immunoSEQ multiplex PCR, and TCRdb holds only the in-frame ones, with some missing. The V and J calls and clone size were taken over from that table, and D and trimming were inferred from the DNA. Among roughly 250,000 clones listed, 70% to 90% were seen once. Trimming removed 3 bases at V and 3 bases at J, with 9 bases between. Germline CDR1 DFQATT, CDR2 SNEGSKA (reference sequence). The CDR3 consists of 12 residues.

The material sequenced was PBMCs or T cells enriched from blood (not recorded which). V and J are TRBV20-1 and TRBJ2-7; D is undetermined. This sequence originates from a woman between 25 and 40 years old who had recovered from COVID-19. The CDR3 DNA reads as TGCAGTGCTAGTGAGAGTAACTACGAGCAGTACTTC. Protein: CSASESNYEQYF.